This TCR beta chain was recorded in a study of cytomegalovirus exposure and HLA in healthy donors. The overall study: The 500 to 850 first-cohort repertoires and the 120 or so validation repertoires shared the same platform, a later analysis reported. General study points: Investigators reported around 150 TCR beta chains as tied to cytomegalovirus.

Sequenced by immunoSEQ multiplex PCR; TCRdb stores in-frame clones only, minus some. The data show hundreds of thousands of clones, roughly 87% seen once. Comments on this clone: Its antigen is currently unknown.

CDR3 size: 14 residues. CDR1 is SQVTM, CDR2 ANQGSEA, per germline. The V end lost 2 bases, the J end lost 1 base, and 9 bases lay between the germline ends. The clonotype was recovered from a man between 18 and 35 years old in good health and CMV-seropositive. This chain joins TRBV29-1 and TRBJ2-4, with D unclear. What was sequenced was PBMCs. CDR3 nucleotides: TGCAGCGTTGAACCACTCTTGGCCAAAAACATTCAGTACTTC. Translating gives CSVEPLLAKNIQYF.